This T cell receptor (beta chain) was sequenced during a study of blood T cell repertoires in COVID-19. Study at large: Nucleic acid was either cDNA or gDNA, and it came from T cells, B-cell-depleted T cells, or PBMCs.

The CDR3 extends over 11 amino acids. Between the trimmed V and J ends, which lost 8 bases and 6 bases, there was a span of 10 bases. The V gene's germline CDR1 is MDHEN and CDR2 SYDVKM. Profiling relied on immunoSEQ multiplex PCR, and the TCRdb table lists in-frame clones only, not all of them. The sample consists of under 35,000 clones, 75% to 90% of them appearing once. The TCR sequence derives from a man in his 60s with active COVID-19. The V and J genes are TRBV28 and TRBJ1-2; D gene ambiguous. Sequenced input: peripheral blood. CDR3 sequence reads: CASREVDGYTF. In DNA, the CDR3 is TGTGCCAGCCGCGAAGTGGATGGCTACACCTTC.